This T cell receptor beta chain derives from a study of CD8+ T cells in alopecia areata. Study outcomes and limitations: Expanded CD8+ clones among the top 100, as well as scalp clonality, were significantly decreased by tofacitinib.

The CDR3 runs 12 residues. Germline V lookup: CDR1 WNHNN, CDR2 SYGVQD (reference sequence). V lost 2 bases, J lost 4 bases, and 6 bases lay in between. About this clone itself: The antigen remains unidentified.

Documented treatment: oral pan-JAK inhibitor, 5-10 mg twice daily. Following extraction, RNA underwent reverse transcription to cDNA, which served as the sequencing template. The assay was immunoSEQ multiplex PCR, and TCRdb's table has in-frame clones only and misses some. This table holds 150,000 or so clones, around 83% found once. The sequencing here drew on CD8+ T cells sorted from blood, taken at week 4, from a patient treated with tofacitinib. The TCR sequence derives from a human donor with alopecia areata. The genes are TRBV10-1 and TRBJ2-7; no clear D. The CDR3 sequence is CASSEGIYEQYF. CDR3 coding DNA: TGCGCCAGCAGTGAGGGGATTTACGAGCAGTACTTC.